What follows are 9 T cell receptor beta chains derived from one specimen sequenced in a study of blood T cell repertoires in COVID-19. Profiling relied on immunoSEQ multiplex PCR, and the TCRdb table lists in-frame clones only, not all of them. The profile shows some 150,000 clones, roughly 89% of them singletons. The sample was PBMCs or T cells enriched from blood (not recorded which). These receptors all stem from a woman aged 50 to 60 who had been exposed to COVID-19.

V gene TRBV15 combines with J gene TRBJ2-5; TRBD1 matches at 9 bases. The J segment lost 2 bases and the V segment lost 5 bases, leaving 9 bases of the junction unmatched. Germline assignment: CDR1 LNHNV and CDR2 YYDKDF (reference sequence). The CDR3 extends over 16 amino acids. DNA for the CDR3: TGTGCCACCAGCTCCGGGACAGGGTATGGGCAAGAGACCCAGTACTTC. The encoded protein is CATSSGTGYGQETQYF.

The V call is TRBV5-6, the J call TRBJ1-4, with TRBD1 matching over 10 bases. The V gene end was trimmed by 4 bases and the J gene end by 7 bases; junction bases not matched to a gene: 10. CDR1 and CDR2 (germline): SGHDT, YYEEEE. This CDR3 is built from 16 residues. The CDR3 here is CASSPSDRGRFEKLFF. DNA of the CDR3: TGTGCCAGCAGCCCCTCCGACAGGGGGCGCTTTGAAAAACTGTTTTTT.

The chain recombines TRBV5-1 with TRBJ1-2; possibly TRBD1 for D (5 bases). The V end lost 1 base, the J end lost 0 bases, and 7 bases lay between the germline ends. The germline CDR1 and CDR2 sequences are SGHRS and YFSETQ. This CDR3 is built from 14 residues. CDR3 DNA: TGCGCCAGCAGCTTGACAGGAACTAACTATGGCTACACCTTC. As protein: CASSLTGTNYGYTF.

The rearrangement joins TRBV27 to TRBJ2-1; TRBD2 aligns across 10 bases. CDR1 and CDR2 (germline): MNHEY, SMNVEV (reference sequence). The V gene end was trimmed by 2 bases and the J gene end by 0 bases; junction bases not matched to a gene: 7. CDR3 length: 18 amino acids. CDR3 amino acids: CASSLTSSGGSSYNEQFF. In DNA, the CDR3 is TGTGCCAGCAGTTTAACTTCTAGCGGGGGAAGCTCCTACAATGAGCAGTTCTTC.

The genes are TRBV25-1 and TRBJ1-3; D is unresolved. V gave up 9 bases and J gave up 4 bases, with 13 bases separating them. In germline, CDR1 is MGHDK, CDR2 SYGVNS. CDR3 length: 13 residues. The CDR3 DNA reads TGTGCCAGTCGACGGGGTAACGGAAACACCATATATTTT. This encodes CASRRGNGNTIYF. Looking up the rest from reference TRBV25-1 and TRBJ1-3 gives the full variable domain: EADIYQTPRYLVIGTGKKITLECSQTMGHDKMYWYQQDPGMELHLIHYSYGVNSTEKGDLSSESTVSRIRTEHFPLTLESARPSHTSQYLCASRRGNGNTIYFGEGSWLTVV.

The V and J genes are TRBV5-4 and TRBJ2-5; TRBD1 matches at 7 bases. Germline CDR1 and CDR2: SGHNT and YYREEE (reference sequence). The ends lost 0 bases at V and 4 bases at J; junction bases unmatched: 3. The length of the CDR3 is 14 residues. Written as DNA, the CDR3 is TGTGCCAGCAGCTTGGAGGGGGCGGGAGAGACCCAGTACTTC. The encoded protein is CASSLEGAGETQYF.

The gene calls are TRBV11-3 and TRBJ1-1, with D hard to call. Germline V gives CDR1 SGHNT, CDR2 YENEEA. V dropped 4 bases and J dropped 0 bases, with 9 bases sitting between them. CDR3 length equals 14 residues. CDR3 amino acids: CASSSDGVNTEAFF. CDR3 sequence (DNA): TGTGCCAGCAGCTCAGACGGGGTGAACACTGAAGCTTTCTTT.

This clone has only one observation. The V and J genes are TRBV19 and TRBJ2-2; maybe TRBD1 (6 bases). Per the germline V gene, CDR1 is LNHDA and CDR2 is SQIVND (reference sequence). V lost 7 bases, J lost 5 bases, and 8 bases lay in between. The CDR3 is 12 residues long. The CDR3 coding sequence is TGTGCCAGTATAGGGGGAACCGGGGAGCTGTTTTTT. Protein: CASIGGTGELFF.

The chain links TRBV15 to TRBJ2-7; tentatively, D is TRBD1 (6 bases). The germline gives CDR1 LNHNV, CDR2 YYDKDF (reference sequence). The CDR3 extends over 13 amino acids. V lost 6 bases and J 4 bases, leaving 13 bases between the germline ends. As DNA, the CDR3 is TGTGCCACCAGTGACGGGACACCTTACGAGCAGTACTTC. It specifies CATSDGTPYEQYF.